Below, 9 T cell receptor beta chains from the same sample are listed, as sequenced in a study of blood T cells in healthy people across ages. The second PCR ran roughly 6 to 11 cycles with a sample-barcoded 5' primer and J-beta primers. TCRdb used MiXCR to reprocess the 5' RACE reads, holding one entry per CDR3 protein. This table has 650,000 to 800,000 distinct CDR3 sequences, 40% to 50% appearing once. The sequencing sample was made of blood. Source of these receptors: a man aged 55-75 years in good health.

The J gene is TRBJ2-1, the V gene TRBV9, with TRBD2 identical over 8 bases. CDR3 size: 13 residues. V was clipped by 3 bases and J by 10 bases; unmatched bases: 6. Germline assignment: CDR1 SGDLS and CDR2 YYNGEE. For the CDR3, the DNA is TGTGCCAGCAGCGGTCGCGGGGGGCAAGAGCAGTTCTTC. Its protein product is CASSGRGGQEQFF.

This rearrangement joins TRBV6-5 to TRBJ2-7; D is perhaps TRBD2 (6 bases). The ends were cut back, 6 bases at V and 0 bases at J, with 9 bases in the middle. This CDR3 has 13 residues. CDR1 is MNHEY, CDR2 SVGAGI, per germline. Here the CDR3 DNA reads TGTGCCAGCAGACGCGGGGCCTCCTACGAGCAGTACTTC. Translation: CASRRGASYEQYF.

Only a few counts were recorded for this clonotype. V gene TRBV18 combines with J gene TRBJ1-1, with 8 bases that match TRBD1. The CDR3 has 15 residues. V lost 2 bases, J lost 1 base, and 3 bases stayed unmatched. The germline CDR1 and CDR2 sequences are KGHSH and LQKENI. CDR3 nucleotides: TGTGCCAGCTCACCAGGACAGGGACAGAACACTGAAGCTTTCTTT. Protein sequence: CASSPGQGQNTEAFF.

This clonotype has only a few counts. This chain links TRBV29-1 with TRBJ2-6; D may match TRBD1 or TRBD2 (6 bases each). The CDR3 has 14 residues. V was clipped by 6 bases and J by 4 bases, with 13 bases between them. Germline-derived CDR1 and CDR2 are SQVTM and ANQGSEA. The CDR3 sequence: CSVGWGAGANVLTF. The CDR3 DNA reads TGCAGCGTCGGCTGGGGGGCCGGGGCCAACGTCCTGACTTTC. Based on the CDR3 plus reference TRBV29-1 and TRBJ2-6, the full variable domain is SAVISQKPSRDICQRGTSLTIQCQVDSQVTMMFWYRQQPGQSLTLIATANQGSEATYESGFVIDKFPISRPNLTFSTLTVSNMSPEDSSIYLCSVGWGAGANVLTFGAGSRLTVL.

The gene calls are TRBV15 and TRBJ1-5, with D perhaps matching TRBD1 (6 bases). This CDR3 region has 14 residues. The germline V and J ends were trimmed by 3 bases and 6 bases, with 12 bases remaining between them. Germline lookup yields CDR1 LNHNV and CDR2 YYDKDF (reference sequence). CDR3 protein: CATSSTGTAQPQHF. The CDR3, as DNA: TGTGCCACCAGCAGCACAGGGACGGCTCAGCCCCAGCATTTT.

The genes are TRBV4-3 and TRBJ2-7; 7 bases agree with TRBD2. The V gene end was trimmed by 1 base and the J gene end by 2 bases; junction bases not matched to a gene: 8. CDR1 is LGHNA, CDR2 YSLEER, per germline. The CDR3 is made up of 16 amino acids. This CDR3 is CASSQVRAGTTYEQYF. CDR3 nucleotides: TGCGCCAGCAGCCAAGTCCGAGCGGGGACCACCTACGAGCAGTACTTC.

The rearrangement uses TRBV20-1 and TRBJ2-5, with a possible D match to TRBD2 (5 bases). The CDR3 covers 13 residues. The V end was cut by 0 bases, the J end by 5 bases, with 10 bases between. The germline V gene has CDR1 DFQATT and CDR2 SNEGSKA (reference sequence). CDR3 nucleotides: TGCAGTGCTAGAGATCCTAGCCTGGAGACCCAGTACTTC. Protein product: CSARDPSLETQYF.

This clonotype was found a few times. This chain uses TRBV20-1 with TRBJ2-7; D may be TRBD1 (6 bases). Germline V gives CDR1 DFQATT, CDR2 SNEGSKA (reference sequence). Trimming left V 6 bases short and J 3 bases short, with 18 bases between. The CDR3 is made up of 14 amino acids. The CDR3 is CSATRETGVYEQYF. Here the CDR3 DNA reads TGCAGTGCCACAAGGGAGACAGGCGTCTACGAGCAGTACTTC.

This clonotype was detected a few times. J is TRBJ2-5 and V is TRBV7-3; D is perhaps TRBD1 (5 bases). The CDR3 covers 18 residues. The V end was cut by 5 bases, the J end by 1 base, with 23 bases between. CDR1 is SGHTA, CDR2 FQGTGA, per germline. CDR3 sequence reads: CASSTYFPHQGFQETQYF. The DNA of the CDR3 is TGTGCCAGCAGCACCTATTTCCCCCACCAGGGATTCCAAGAGACCCAGTACTTC.